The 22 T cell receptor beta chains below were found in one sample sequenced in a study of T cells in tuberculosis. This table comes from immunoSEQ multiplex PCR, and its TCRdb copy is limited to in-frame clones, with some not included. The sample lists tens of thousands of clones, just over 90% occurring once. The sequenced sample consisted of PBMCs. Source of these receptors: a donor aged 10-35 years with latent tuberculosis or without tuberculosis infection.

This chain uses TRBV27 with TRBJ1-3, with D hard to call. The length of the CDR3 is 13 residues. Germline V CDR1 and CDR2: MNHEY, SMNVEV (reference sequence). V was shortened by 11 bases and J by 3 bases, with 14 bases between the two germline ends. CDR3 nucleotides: TGTGCCGGACTAGTGCTATGTGGAAACACCATATATTTT. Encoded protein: CAGLVLCGNTIYF.

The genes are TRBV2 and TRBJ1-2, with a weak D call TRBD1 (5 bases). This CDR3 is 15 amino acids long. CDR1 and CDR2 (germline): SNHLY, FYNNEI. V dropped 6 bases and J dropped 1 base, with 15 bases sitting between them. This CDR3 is CASRGGAVINYGYTF. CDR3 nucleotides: TGTGCCAGCAGAGGAGGGGCGGTTATTAACTATGGCTACACCTTC. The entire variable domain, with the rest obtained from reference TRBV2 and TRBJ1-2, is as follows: EPEVTQTPSHQVTQMGQEVILRCVPISNHLYFYWYRQILGQKVEFLVSFYNNEISEKSEIFDDQFSVERPDGSNFTLKIRSTKLEDSAMYFCASRGGAVINYGYTFGSGTRLTVV.

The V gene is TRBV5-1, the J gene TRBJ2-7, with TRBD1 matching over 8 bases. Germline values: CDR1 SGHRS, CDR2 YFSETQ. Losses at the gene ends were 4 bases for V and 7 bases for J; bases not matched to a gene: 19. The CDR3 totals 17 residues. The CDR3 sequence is CASSGGQDSRWVGEQYF. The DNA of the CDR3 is TGCGCCAGCAGCGGGGGACAGGACTCCCGTTGGGTCGGGGAGCAGTACTTC. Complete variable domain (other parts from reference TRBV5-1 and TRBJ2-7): KAGVTQTPRYLIKTRGQQVTLSCSPISGHRSVSWYQQTPGQGLQFLFEYFSETQRNKGNFPGRFSGRQFSNSRSEMNVSTLELGDSALYLCASSGGQDSRWVGEQYFGPGTRLTVT.

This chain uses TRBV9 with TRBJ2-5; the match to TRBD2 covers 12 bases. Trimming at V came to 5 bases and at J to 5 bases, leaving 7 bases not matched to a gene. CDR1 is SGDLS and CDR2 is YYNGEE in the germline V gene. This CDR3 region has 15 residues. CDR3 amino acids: CASSPSGRAGETQYF. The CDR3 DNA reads TGTGCCAGCAGTCCTAGCGGGAGGGCCGGGGAGACCCAGTACTTC.

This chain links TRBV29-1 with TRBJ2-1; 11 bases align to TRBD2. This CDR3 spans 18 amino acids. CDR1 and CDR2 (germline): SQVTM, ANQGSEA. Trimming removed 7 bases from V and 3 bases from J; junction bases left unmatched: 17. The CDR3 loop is CSARMGSGGVLRYNEQFF. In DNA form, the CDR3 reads TGCAGCGCCCGCATGGGTAGCGGGGGGGTCCTTCGCTACAATGAGCAGTTCTTC.

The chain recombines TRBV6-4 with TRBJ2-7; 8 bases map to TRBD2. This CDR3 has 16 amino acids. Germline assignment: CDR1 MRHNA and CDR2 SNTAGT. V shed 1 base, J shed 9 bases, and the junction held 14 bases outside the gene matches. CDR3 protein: CASSDFGGAPLRGQYF. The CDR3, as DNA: TGTGCCAGCAGTGACTTCGGGGGGGCTCCCCTACGTGGGCAGTACTTC.

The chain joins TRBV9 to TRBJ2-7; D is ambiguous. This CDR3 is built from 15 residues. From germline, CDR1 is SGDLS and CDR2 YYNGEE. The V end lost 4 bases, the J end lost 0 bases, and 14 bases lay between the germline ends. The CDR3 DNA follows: TGTGCCAGCAGCCCGTATGCCGAGAGCTCCTACGAGCAGTACTTC. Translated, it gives CASSPYAESSYEQYF.

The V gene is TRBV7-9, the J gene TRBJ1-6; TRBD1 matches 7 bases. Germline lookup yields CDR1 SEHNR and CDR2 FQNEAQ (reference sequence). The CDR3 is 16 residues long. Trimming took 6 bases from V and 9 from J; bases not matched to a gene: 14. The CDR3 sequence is CASRKLRGDRGSPLHF. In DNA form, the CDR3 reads TGTGCCAGCAGAAAGCTCAGGGGGGATCGTGGTTCACCCCTCCACTTT.

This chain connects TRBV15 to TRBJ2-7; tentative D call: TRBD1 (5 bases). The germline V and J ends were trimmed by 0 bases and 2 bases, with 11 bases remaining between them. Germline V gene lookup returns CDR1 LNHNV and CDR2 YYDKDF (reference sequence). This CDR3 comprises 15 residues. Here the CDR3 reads CATSREAGKTYEQYF. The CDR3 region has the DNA TGTGCCACCAGCAGAGAGGCAGGGAAAACCTACGAGCAGTACTTC.

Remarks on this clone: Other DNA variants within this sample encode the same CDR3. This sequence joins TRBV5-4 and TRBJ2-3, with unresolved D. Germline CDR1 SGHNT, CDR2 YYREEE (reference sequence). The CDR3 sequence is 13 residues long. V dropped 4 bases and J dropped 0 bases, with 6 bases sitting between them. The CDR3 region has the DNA TGTGCCAGCAGCCTATATAGCACAGATACGCAGTATTTT. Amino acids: CASSLYSTDTQYF.

The CDR3 region is CASSFLAGQETQYF. The CDR3 bases are TGTGCCAGCAGCTTCCTAGCGGGGCAAGAGACCCAGTACTTC. The chain has TRBV7-9 and TRBJ2-5; 9 bases are shared with TRBD2. Germline CDR1 is SEHNR and CDR2 is FQNEAQ (reference sequence). With V trimmed by 3 bases and J by 2 bases, 1 base remained unmatched. This CDR3 is built from 14 residues.

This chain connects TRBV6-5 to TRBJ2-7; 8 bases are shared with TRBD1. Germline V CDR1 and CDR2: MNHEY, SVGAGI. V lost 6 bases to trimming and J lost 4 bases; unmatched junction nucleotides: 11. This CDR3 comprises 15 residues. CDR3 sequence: CASSDAGGERYEQYF. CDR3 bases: TGTGCCAGCAGCGACGCAGGGGGCGAGAGGTACGAGCAGTACTTC.

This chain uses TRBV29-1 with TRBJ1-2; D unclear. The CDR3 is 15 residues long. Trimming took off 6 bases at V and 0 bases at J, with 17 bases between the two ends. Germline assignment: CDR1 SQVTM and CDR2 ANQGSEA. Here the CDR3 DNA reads TGCAGCGTGAACATGCTTGCAGTATCTAACTATGGCTACACCTTC. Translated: CSVNMLAVSNYGYTF.

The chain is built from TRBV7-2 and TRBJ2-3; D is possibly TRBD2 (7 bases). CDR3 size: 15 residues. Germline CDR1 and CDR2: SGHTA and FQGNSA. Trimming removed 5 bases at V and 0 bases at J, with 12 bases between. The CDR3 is CASSPRGLSTDTQYF. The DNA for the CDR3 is TGTGCCAGCAGCCCGCGGGGGCTGAGCACAGATACGCAGTATTTT.

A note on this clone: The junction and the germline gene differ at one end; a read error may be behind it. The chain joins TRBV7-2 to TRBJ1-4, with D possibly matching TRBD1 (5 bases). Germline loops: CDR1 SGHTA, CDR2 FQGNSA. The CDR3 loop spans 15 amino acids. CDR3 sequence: CASSLARGYLEKLFF. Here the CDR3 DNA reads TGTGCCAGCAGCCTAGCACGGGGGTATCTTGAAAAACTGTTTTTT.

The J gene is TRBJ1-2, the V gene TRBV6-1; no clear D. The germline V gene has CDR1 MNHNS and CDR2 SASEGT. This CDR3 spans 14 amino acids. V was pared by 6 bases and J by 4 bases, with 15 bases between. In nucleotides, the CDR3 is TGTGCCAGCAGGATCCGGGTCCCGGGCTATGGCTACACCTTC. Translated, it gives CASRIRVPGYGYTF.

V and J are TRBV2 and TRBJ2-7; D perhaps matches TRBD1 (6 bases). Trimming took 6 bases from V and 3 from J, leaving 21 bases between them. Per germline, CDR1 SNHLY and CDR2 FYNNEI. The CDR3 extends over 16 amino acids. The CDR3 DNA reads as TGTGCCAGCAGAGAAACCGGGACACCCACCATCTACGAGCAGTACTTC. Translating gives CASRETGTPTIYEQYF.

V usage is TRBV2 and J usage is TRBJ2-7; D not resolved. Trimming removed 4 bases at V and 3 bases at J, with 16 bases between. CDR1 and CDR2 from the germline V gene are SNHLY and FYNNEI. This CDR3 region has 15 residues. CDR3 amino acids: CASSGLSNTDYEQYF. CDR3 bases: TGTGCCAGCAGTGGTCTATCAAATACCGACTACGAGCAGTACTTC. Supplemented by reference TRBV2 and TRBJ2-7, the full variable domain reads EPEVTQTPSHQVTQMGQEVILRCVPISNHLYFYWYRQILGQKVEFLVSFYNNEISEKSEIFDDQFSVERPDGSNFTLKIRSTKLEDSAMYFCASSGLSNTDYEQYFGPGTRLTVT.

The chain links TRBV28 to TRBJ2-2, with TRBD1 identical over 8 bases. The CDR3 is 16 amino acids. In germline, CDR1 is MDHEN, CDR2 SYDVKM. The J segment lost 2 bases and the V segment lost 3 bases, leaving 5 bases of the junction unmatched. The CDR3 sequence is CASSFPGTGNTGELFF. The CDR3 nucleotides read TGTGCCAGCAGTTTTCCCGGGACAGGTAACACCGGGGAGCTGTTTTTT.

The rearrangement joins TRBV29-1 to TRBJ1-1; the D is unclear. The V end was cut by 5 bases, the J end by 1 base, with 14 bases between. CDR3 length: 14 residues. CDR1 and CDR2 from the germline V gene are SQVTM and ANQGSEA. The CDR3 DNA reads TGCAGCGTTTCTTTCGGGGTGGGGAACACTGAAGCTTTCTTT. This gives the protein CSVSFGVGNTEAFF.

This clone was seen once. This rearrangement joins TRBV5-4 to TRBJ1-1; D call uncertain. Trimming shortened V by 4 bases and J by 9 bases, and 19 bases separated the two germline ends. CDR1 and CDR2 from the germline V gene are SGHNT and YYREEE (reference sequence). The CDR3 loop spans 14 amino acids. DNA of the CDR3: TGTGCCAGCAGCCTAATCCCTAATGCTGAGAAAGCTTTCTTT. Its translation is CASSLIPNAEKAFF.

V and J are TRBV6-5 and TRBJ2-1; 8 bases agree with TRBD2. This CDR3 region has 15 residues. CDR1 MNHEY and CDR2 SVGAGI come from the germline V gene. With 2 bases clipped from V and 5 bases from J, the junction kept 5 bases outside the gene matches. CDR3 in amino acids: CASSYAGLGDNEQFF. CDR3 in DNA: TGTGCCAGCAGTTACGCGGGACTAGGGGACAATGAGCAGTTCTTC.